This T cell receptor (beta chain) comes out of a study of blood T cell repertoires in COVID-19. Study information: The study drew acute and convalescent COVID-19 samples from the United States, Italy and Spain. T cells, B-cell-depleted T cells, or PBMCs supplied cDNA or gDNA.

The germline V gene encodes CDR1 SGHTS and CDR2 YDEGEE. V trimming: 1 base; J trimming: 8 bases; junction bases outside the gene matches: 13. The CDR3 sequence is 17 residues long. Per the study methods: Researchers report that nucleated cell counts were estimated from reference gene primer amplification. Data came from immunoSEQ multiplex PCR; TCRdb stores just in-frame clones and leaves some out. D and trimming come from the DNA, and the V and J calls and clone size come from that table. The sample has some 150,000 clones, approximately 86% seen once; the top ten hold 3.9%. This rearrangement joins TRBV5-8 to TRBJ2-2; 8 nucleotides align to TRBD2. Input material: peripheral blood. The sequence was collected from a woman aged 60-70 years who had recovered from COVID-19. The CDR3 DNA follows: TGTGCCAGCAGCTTGTCGGGGGGGCTAAAAATTGCAGGGGAGCTGTTTTTT. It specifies CASSLSGGLKIAGELFF.